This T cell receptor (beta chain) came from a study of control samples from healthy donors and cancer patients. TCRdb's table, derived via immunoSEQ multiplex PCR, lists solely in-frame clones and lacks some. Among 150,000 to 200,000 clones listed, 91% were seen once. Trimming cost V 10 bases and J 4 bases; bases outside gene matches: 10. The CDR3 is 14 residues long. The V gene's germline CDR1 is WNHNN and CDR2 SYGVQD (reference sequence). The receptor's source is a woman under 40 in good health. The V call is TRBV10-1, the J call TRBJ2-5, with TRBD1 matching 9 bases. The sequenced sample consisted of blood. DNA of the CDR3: TGCGCCATCACACAGGGGGCTAAGAGAGAGACCCAGTACTTC. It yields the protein CAITQGAKRETQYF.